The source of this T cell receptor (beta chain) is a study of blood T cell repertoires in COVID-19. Study in general: T cells, B-cell-depleted T cells, or PBMCs provided the cDNA or gDNA that served as material.

People in the exposed group encountered a COVID-19 case within 2 weeks before entering the study. Produced via immunoSEQ multiplex PCR; TCRdb's table is partial and in-frame only. The sample yields under 250,000 clones, 75% to 90% seen once. This CDR3 has 15 amino acids. After removal of 6 bases from V and 0 bases from J, the junction contained 3 bases not matched to a gene. Germline V gene data show CDR1 as MNHEY and CDR2 as SMNVEV (reference sequence). Source material: PBMCs or T cells enriched from blood (not recorded which). This TCR came from a woman in her 40s who had been exposed to COVID-19. This chain joins TRBV27 and TRBJ2-7, with TRBD2 matching over 12 bases. CDR3 in DNA: TGTGCCAGCAGCGGACTAGCGGGATCCTCCTACGAGCAGTACTTC. As protein: CASSGLAGSSYEQYF.